This TCR beta chain was recorded in a study of shared clonotypes between healthy human individuals. As for the study in general: The plates for each donor numbered three CD4 naive, three CD4 memory, two CD8 naive and one CD8 memory.

The length of the CDR3 is 14 residues. V lost 4 bases, J lost 4 bases, and 1 base stayed unmatched. Germline CDR1 SGHNT, CDR2 YYREEE (reference sequence). The authors divided CD4+ cells into CD45RA+ naive and CD45RA-negative memory subsets. At deep level, the assay was performed. Data came from immunoSEQ multiplex PCR; TCRdb stores just in-frame clones and leaves some out. This table has approximately 530,000 clones, approximately 95% appearing once. Sequenced material: naive CD4+ T cells sorted from blood. The subset is: CD45RA+ positively selected. The chain uses TRBV5-4 and TRBJ2-7; 14 bases are shared with TRBD2. The clonotype originates from a woman aged 25-40 years in good health. CDR3 in DNA: TGTGCCAGCAGCCGGACTAGCGGGAGGTACGAGCAGTACTTC. Translated: CASSRTSGRYEQYF.